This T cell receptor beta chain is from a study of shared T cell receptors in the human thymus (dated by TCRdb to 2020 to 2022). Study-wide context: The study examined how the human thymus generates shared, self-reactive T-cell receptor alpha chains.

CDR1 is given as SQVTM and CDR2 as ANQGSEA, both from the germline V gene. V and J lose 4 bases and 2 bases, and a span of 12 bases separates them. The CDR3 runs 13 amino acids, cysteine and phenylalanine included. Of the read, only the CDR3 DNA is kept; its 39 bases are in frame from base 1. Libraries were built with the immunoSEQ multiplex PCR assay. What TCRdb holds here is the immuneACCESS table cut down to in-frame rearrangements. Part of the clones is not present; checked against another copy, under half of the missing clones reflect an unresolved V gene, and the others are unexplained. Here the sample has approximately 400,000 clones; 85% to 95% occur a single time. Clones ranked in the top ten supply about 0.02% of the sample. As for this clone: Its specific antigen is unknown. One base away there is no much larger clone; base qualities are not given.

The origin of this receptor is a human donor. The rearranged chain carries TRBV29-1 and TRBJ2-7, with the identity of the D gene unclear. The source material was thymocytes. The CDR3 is CSVVNSIPYEQYF. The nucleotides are TGCAGCGTTGTCAACAGTATTCCCTACGAGCAGTACTTC.